Following are 30 T cell receptor beta chains from one sample sequenced in a study of beta chain features in type 1 diabetes. Study-level findings and limits: All four CD4+ subsets of Type 1 diabetes patients contained TCRB CDR3s that were moderately but significantly shorter.

Investigators reverse transcribed all isolated RNA, so they sequenced expressed TCRB transcripts. The repertoire was sequenced with immunoSEQ multiplex PCR; TCRdb's copy has only in-frame clones and lacks some. The data hold 280,000 or so clones, with approximately 16% observed a single time. These TCRs' antigens remain unknown. Sequencing input: naive CD4+ T cells from blood. These receptors all come from a man between 18 and 35 years old with type 1 diabetes.

CDR3 in amino acids: CASSLGARLEQYF. The CDR3, as DNA: TGTGCCAGCAGCTTGGGGGCGCGTCTCGAGCAGTACTTC. The chain is built from TRBV7-6 and TRBJ2-7, with D maybe TRBD1 (6 bases). Trimming pared 3 bases from V and 6 bases from J, leaving 12 bases between. The CDR3 covers 13 residues. Germline lookup yields CDR1 SGHVS and CDR2 FNYEAQ. The whole variable domain, remainder taken from reference TRBV7-6 and TRBJ2-7, is GAGVSQSPRYKVTKRGQDVALRCDPISGHVSLYWYRQALGQGPEFLTYFNYEAQQDKSGLPNDRFSAERPEGSISTLTIQRTEQRDSAMYRCASSLGARLEQYFGPGTRLTVT.

The chain links TRBV7-2 to TRBJ1-2; the match to TRBD1 covers 7 bases. Germline V gene data show CDR1 as SGHTA and CDR2 as FQGNSA. CDR3 length: 15 residues. The J segment lost 0 bases and the V segment lost 3 bases, leaving 4 bases of the junction unmatched. This chain's CDR3 is CASSFPGQPNYGYTF. DNA for the CDR3: TGTGCCAGCAGCTTTCCGGGACAGCCTAACTATGGCTACACCTTC.

This clone occurred a few times. The chain couples TRBV18 to TRBJ2-7, with TRBD1 matching 9 bases. Germline values: CDR1 KGHSH, CDR2 LQKENI. The V gene end was trimmed by 5 bases and the J gene end by 1 base; junction bases not matched to a gene: 9. The CDR3 has 16 residues. CDR3 DNA sequence: TGTGCCAGCTCATCACTCCGGGACAGGGCTTCCTACGAGCAGTACTTC. As protein: CASSSLRDRASYEQYF.

This clone was seen a few times. The rearrangement links TRBV15 to TRBJ2-3; no clear D. The CDR3 has 13 residues. V was cut by 1 base and J by 8 bases, with 10 bases left in between. CDR1 LNHNV and CDR2 YYDKDF come from the germline V gene (reference sequence). DNA of the CDR3: TGTGCCACCAGCAGAGTCGTCCCGGGTACGCAGTATTTT. Translated, it gives CATSRVVPGTQYF.

The CDR3: CASSKNRDRGRYEQYF. CDR3 in DNA: TGTGCCAGTAGTAAAAACCGGGACAGGGGTAGGTACGAGCAGTACTTC. This rearrangement joins TRBV19 to TRBJ2-7; TRBD1 agrees at 10 bases. This CDR3 spans 16 amino acids. In germline, CDR1 is LNHDA, CDR2 SQIVND (reference sequence). Trimming at V came to 4 bases and at J to 4 bases, leaving 10 bases not matched to a gene.

The rearrangement uses TRBV30 and TRBJ1-3, with 9 bases aligning to TRBD1. The CDR3 loop spans 14 amino acids. J lost 3 bases, V lost 5 bases, and 5 bases had no gene match. Per germline, CDR1 GTSNPN and CDR2 SVGIG (reference sequence). Here the CDR3 DNA reads TGTGCCTGGGGGGGACAGGGAAGTGGAAACACCATATATTTT. Translating it yields CAWGGQGSGNTIYF.

J is TRBJ1-5 and V is TRBV7-9; D unresolved. Between the trimmed V and J ends, which lost 0 bases and 5 bases, there was a span of 8 bases. CDR3 size: 14 residues. Germline lookup yields CDR1 SEHNR and CDR2 FQNEAQ (reference sequence). CDR3: CASSLAPFYQPQHF. CDR3 coding DNA: TGTGCCAGCAGCTTAGCCCCCTTTTATCAGCCCCAGCATTTT.

This clone has just a few counts. This chain connects TRBV4-3 to TRBJ2-3; a possible D gene is TRBD1 (6 bases). V was cut by 0 bases and J by 1 base, with 14 bases left in between. Germline CDR1 reads LGHNA; CDR2 reads YSLEER. This CDR3 is built from 17 residues. In nucleotides, the CDR3 is TGCGCCAGCAGCCAAGAGCCCCCCCCAGGGGGCACAGATACGCAGTATTTT. It translates to CASSQEPPPGGTDTQYF.

This clone was detected a few times. V gene TRBV5-1 combines with J gene TRBJ1-1; D remains unclear. V was cut by 0 bases and J by 0 bases, with 6 bases left in between. CDR3 length: 14 residues. Germline CDR1 reads SGHRS; CDR2 reads YFSETQ. CDR3: CASSLGALNTEAFF. In nucleotides, the CDR3 is TGCGCCAGCAGCTTGGGCGCCTTGAACACTGAAGCTTTCTTT. Based on the CDR3 plus reference TRBV5-1 and TRBJ1-1, the full variable domain is KAGVTQTPRYLIKTRGQQVTLSCSPISGHRSVSWYQQTPGQGLQFLFEYFSETQRNKGNFPGRFSGRQFSNSRSEMNVSTLELGDSALYLCASSLGALNTEAFFGQGTRLTVV.

The chain combines TRBV6-6 with TRBJ2-7, with D possibly being TRBD2 (6 bases). Trimming took off 2 bases at V and 0 bases at J, with 14 bases between the two ends. From germline, CDR1 is MNHNY and CDR2 SVGAGI (reference sequence). The CDR3 totals 16 residues. CDR3 in DNA: TGTGCCAGCAGTTACGATGGCCTGGGGGGCTCCTACGAGCAGTACTTC. It codes for CASSYDGLGGSYEQYF.

The CDR3 protein is CASSQDASGGAETQYF. In nucleotides, the CDR3 is TGCGCCAGCAGCCAAGATGCCAGCGGGGGGGCAGAGACCCAGTACTTC. V usage is TRBV4-1 and J usage is TRBJ2-5, with 10 positions matching TRBD2. The CDR3 is made up of 16 amino acids. Germline V gene data show CDR1 as MGHRA and CDR2 as YSYEKL. J lost 4 bases, V lost 0 bases, and 5 bases had no gene match.

The V gene is TRBV21-1, the J gene TRBJ2-5; TRBD1, the table's D call, was not compared with the DNA. TRBV21-1 has pseudogene status. The length of the CDR3 is 13 residues. CDR3 region: CARRRDRQETQYF. The CDR3 nucleotides are TGTGCCAGACGAAGGGACAGACAAGAGACCCAGTACTTC.

V usage is TRBV7-9 and J usage is TRBJ1-6; D gene unclear. Trimming cost V 2 bases and J 4 bases, with 6 bases left between them. Per germline, CDR1 SEHNR and CDR2 FQNEAQ (reference sequence). The CDR3 length is 14 residues. In nucleotides, the CDR3 is TGTGCCAGCAGCTTACTCGGGTATAATTCACCCCTCCACTTT. Encoded protein: CASSLLGYNSPLHF.

The V call is TRBV28, the J call TRBJ1-2; TRBD1 agrees at 8 bases. Germline V gives CDR1 MDHEN, CDR2 SYDVKM. Trimming removed 5 bases from V and 2 bases from J; junction bases left unmatched: 1. The CDR3 has 13 amino acids. The CDR3 bases are TGTGCCAGCAGTCGACAGGGGAACTATGGCTACACCTTC. This sequence encodes CASSRQGNYGYTF.

A few counts support this clone. J is TRBJ1-5 and V is TRBV7-9; D may be TRBD1 (6 bases). V dropped 5 bases and J dropped 7 bases, with 15 bases sitting between them. The CDR3 totals 14 residues. The V gene's germline CDR1 is SEHNR and CDR2 FQNEAQ (reference sequence). This chain's CDR3 is CASSHTGINQPQHF. Written as DNA, the CDR3 is TGTGCCAGCAGCCATACAGGGATCAACCAGCCCCAGCATTTT. Filled out from reference TRBV7-9 and TRBJ1-5, the complete variable domain reads DTGVSQNPRHKITKRGQNVTFRCDPISEHNRLYWYRQTLGQGPEFLTYFQNEAQLEKSRLLSDRFSAERPKGSFSTLEIQRTEQGDSAMYLCASSHTGINQPQHFGDGTRLSIL.

This clone has only a few counts. This chain uses TRBV9 with TRBJ2-7, with 7 bases lining up with TRBD2. CDR1 is SGDLS, CDR2 YYNGEE, per germline. Trimming cost V 3 bases and J 9 bases; bases outside gene matches: 12. The CDR3 totals 14 residues. The CDR3 loop reads CASSAPGSRGTQYF. CDR3 DNA sequence: TGTGCCAGCAGCGCCCCGGGTTCGCGGGGGACGCAGTACTTC.

This clone has only a few counts. The CDR3 reads CASSATGTVNIQYF. The CDR3 DNA sequence: TGTGCCAGCAGCGCGACCGGGACTGTTAACATTCAGTACTTC. The genes are TRBV9 and TRBJ2-4; maybe TRBD2 (6 bases). Trimming took off 3 bases at V and 7 bases at J, with 14 bases between the two ends. Germline assignment: CDR1 SGDLS and CDR2 YYNGEE. The CDR3 is made up of 14 amino acids.

This clone was found a few times. J is TRBJ2-7 and V is TRBV19; TRBD1 matches at 8 bases. The CDR3 has 14 residues. V shed 6 bases, J shed 2 bases, and the junction held 6 bases outside the gene matches. CDR1 is LNHDA and CDR2 is SQIVND in the germline V gene (reference sequence). This CDR3 reads CASSPGTGAYEQYF. DNA for the CDR3: TGTGCCAGTAGCCCCGGGACAGGAGCCTACGAGCAGTACTTC.

The chain carries TRBV5-1 and TRBJ2-7; weak D call: TRBD1 (5 bases). Germline V gives CDR1 SGHRS, CDR2 YFSETQ. CDR3 length: 14 residues. Trimming removed 3 bases at V and 6 bases at J, with 16 bases between. The CDR3 here is CASSSPSQGSEQYF. CDR3 nucleotides: TGCGCCAGCAGCTCACCCAGTCAGGGCTCCGAGCAGTACTTC.

This clone showed up just a few times. The chain combines TRBV18 with TRBJ2-5, with D possibly being TRBD1 (5 bases). CDR1 and CDR2 from the germline V gene are KGHSH and LQKENI. V was cut by 5 bases and J by 0 bases, with 13 bases left in between. This CDR3 has 15 amino acids. CDR3 sequence: CASSAAGSNQETQYF. CDR3 bases: TGTGCCAGCTCAGCGGCAGGGTCCAACCAAGAGACCCAGTACTTC. The full variable domain, with the rest looked up from reference TRBV18 and TRBJ2-5, is NAGVMQNPRHLVRRRGQEARLRCSPMKGHSHVYWYRQLPEEGLKFMVYLQKENIIDESGMPKERFSAEFPKEGPSILRIQQVVRGDSAAYFCASSAAGSNQETQYFGPGTRLLVL.

A few counts support this clone. The chain recombines TRBV5-1 with TRBJ1-5; TRBD1 aligns across 9 bases. Germline CDR1 reads SGHRS; CDR2 reads YFSETQ. CDR3 size: 14 residues. The trim removed 4 bases at V and 5 bases at J, leaving 4 bases unmatched. CDR3 coding DNA: TGCGCCAGCAGCGAACAGGGGGCGGATCAGCCCCAGCATTTT. Translated, it gives CASSEQGADQPQHF.

This clone was seen only a few times. The V and J genes are TRBV2 and TRBJ1-4; no firm D call. Trimming left V 1 base short and J 7 bases short, with 4 bases between. CDR1 and CDR2 from the germline V gene are SNHLY and FYNNEI. The CDR3 is made up of 12 amino acids. In nucleotides, the CDR3 is TGTGCCAGCAGTGAAGAGCTTGAAAAACTGTTTTTT. As protein: CASSEELEKLFF.

The V gene is TRBV10-3, the J gene TRBJ2-7; 10 bases are shared with TRBD2. The V gene's germline CDR1 is ENHRY and CDR2 SYGVKD. This CDR3 spans 17 amino acids. Trimming at V came to 0 bases and at J to 0 bases, leaving 5 bases not matched to a gene. The CDR3 is CAISESASGGHSYEQYF. CDR3 DNA sequence: TGTGCCATCAGTGAGTCGGCTAGCGGGGGCCACTCCTACGAGCAGTACTTC.

The chain combines TRBV4-3 with TRBJ2-1, with a weak D call TRBD1 (6 bases). Germline lookup yields CDR1 LGHNA and CDR2 YSLEER. Trimming took off 1 base at V and 7 bases at J, with 17 bases between the two ends. The length of the CDR3 is 16 residues. The CDR3 DNA follows: TGCGCCAGCAGCCAAGTGTGGACAGTCGGTTCGAATGAGCAGTTCTTC. Protein sequence: CASSQVWTVGSNEQFF.

CDR3: CASSPRRTSYNEQFF. CDR3 DNA sequence: TGTGCCAGCAGCCCGCGCCGGACATCATACAATGAGCAGTTCTTC. The V gene is TRBV7-2, the J gene TRBJ2-1; possible D gene TRBD1, 5 bases. In germline, CDR1 is SGHTA, CDR2 FQGNSA. The CDR3 sequence is 15 residues long. The germline V and J ends were trimmed by 5 bases and 4 bases, with 15 bases remaining between them.

This chain uses TRBV5-4 with TRBJ2-7; 7 bases align to TRBD2. The V gene's germline CDR1 is SGHNT and CDR2 YYREEE (reference sequence). J gave up 0 bases and V 3 bases, and 3 bases lay outside the gene matches. The CDR3 runs to 14 residues. The CDR3 spells CASSWGGSSYEQYF. The DNA of the CDR3 is TGTGCCAGCAGCTGGGGCGGGAGCTCCTACGAGCAGTACTTC.

The genes are TRBV18 and TRBJ2-3; 9 positions match TRBD1. J gave up 5 bases and V 6 bases, and 9 bases lay outside the gene matches. Germline V CDR1 and CDR2: KGHSH, LQKENI. The CDR3 sequence is 15 residues long. The CDR3 is CASSPGQGSKDTQYF. As DNA, the CDR3 is TGTGCCAGCTCTCCGGGACAGGGATCTAAAGATACGCAGTATTTT.

This chain links TRBV29-1 with TRBJ1-3; a weak D match, TRBD1 (6 bases). V was trimmed by 6 bases and J by 4 bases, leaving 28 bases between them. Germline CDR1 is SQVTM and CDR2 is ANQGSEA. CDR3 size: 18 residues. The CDR3 nucleotides read TGCAGCGTCCAAGACCGCAGGGGAGAGGAGTCCTACGGAAACACCATATATTTT. This translates into CSVQDRRGEESYGNTIYF. Supplemented by reference TRBV29-1 and TRBJ1-3, the full variable domain reads SAVISQKPSRDICQRGTSLTIQCQVDSQVTMMFWYRQQPGQSLTLIATANQGSEATYESGFVIDKFPISRPNLTFSTLTVSNMSPEDSSIYLCSVQDRRGEESYGNTIYFGEGSWLTVV.

The chain recombines TRBV19 with TRBJ2-1, with 10 bases matching TRBD2. V was clipped by 3 bases and J by 3 bases; unmatched bases: 8. Germline V gene sequence: CDR1 LNHDA, CDR2 SQIVND (reference sequence). This CDR3 has 17 amino acids. CDR3 sequence: CASSIRLAGVGYNEQFF. The CDR3 DNA reads as TGTGCCAGTAGTATCAGGCTAGCGGGAGTGGGCTACAATGAGCAGTTCTTC.

The chain uses TRBV30 and TRBJ2-3, with 10 bases matching TRBD2. The trim removed 1 base at V and 7 bases at J, leaving 11 bases unmatched. The CDR3 has 16 residues. Germline values: CDR1 GTSNPN, CDR2 SVGIG (reference sequence). CDR3 DNA: TGTGCCTGGAGTGACCGGCCGTCTAGCGGGGGACATACGCAGTATTTT. Its protein product is CAWSDRPSSGGHTQYF.